The rows below give T cell receptor beta chains drawn from one sample of a study of OX40 agonist ivuxolimab in advanced cancers. Only in-frame clones appear in the TCRdb table, and some are missing; sequencing was by immunoSEQ multiplex PCR. This table holds approximately 45,000 clones, around nine tenths found once. The sample in question was CD4+ or CD8+ T cells sorted from blood, obtained in a trial of the OX40 agonist ivuxolimab. The receptors originated from an adult with an advanced solid tumor such as melanoma, head and neck, liver or kidney cancer. CDR3s include the opening cysteine and the closing phenylalanine or tryptophan. Each record gives: J gene, D gene, V gene, clone size, CDR3 protein, CDR3 DNA. A D gene is named only where the DNA matches it firmly. Part of the rows lack a size; the others show once, few, many or a class for expanded clones.

J: TRBJ2-3
D: TRBD2
V: TRBV27
size: medium-sized
CDR3: CASSLRASGNTQYF
DNA: TGTGCCAGCAGCCTCCGGGCTAGCGGAAATACGCAGTATTTT

J: TRBJ2-1
D: TRBD2
V: TRBV6-5
size: -
CDR3: CASRTSGRWANEQFF
DNA: TGTGCCAGCAGAACTAGCGGGAGATGGGCCAATGAGCAGTTCTTC

J: TRBJ2-7
D: -
V: TRBV6-5
size: -
CDR3: CASSYSSSYEQYF
DNA: TGTGCCAGCAGTTACTCGAGTTCCTACGAGCAGTACTTC

J: TRBJ1-5
D: -
V: TRBV2
size: -
CDR3: CASRLDSPNQPQHF
DNA: TGTGCCAGCAGGTTAGACAGTCCCAATCAGCCCCAGCATTTT

J: TRBJ1-3
D: -
V: TRBV28
size: -
CDR3: CASSLLSSGNTIYF
DNA: TGTGCCAGCAGTTTACTGAGCTCTGGAAACACCATATATTTT

J: TRBJ2-7
D: -
V: TRBV5-5
size: few
CDR3: CASSSLAEAYEQYF
DNA: TGTGCCAGCAGCTCTTTAGCGGAAGCCTACGAGCAGTACTTC

J: TRBJ1-1
D: -
V: TRBV7-9
size: -
CDR3: CASSAEFNTEAFF
DNA: TGTGCCAGCAGCGCCGAATTTAACACTGAAGCTTTCTTT

J: TRBJ2-7
D: TRBD2
V: TRBV7-2
size: -
CDR3: CASSLAGAYEQYF
DNA: TGTGCCAGCAGCCTAGCGGGAGCCTACGAGCAGTACTTC

J: TRBJ2-1
D: TRBD2
V: TRBV6-1
size: -
CDR3: CASSQGLAAEQFF
DNA: TGTGCCAGCAGTCAGGGACTAGCGGCTGAGCAGTTCTTC

J: TRBJ1-6
D: TRBD1
V: TRBV27
size: -
CDR3: CASSPRQGWSPLHF
DNA: TGTGCCAGCAGTCCAAGACAGGGGTGGTCACCCCTCCACTTT

J: TRBJ2-7
D: -
V: TRBV11-1
size: -
CDR3: CASSNGGNYEQYF
DNA: TGTGCCAGCAGCAATGGAGGGAATTACGAGCAGTACTTC

J: TRBJ1-1
D: TRBD1
V: TRBV2
size: -
CDR3: CASRDDRGLVNTEAFF
DNA: TGTGCCAGCAGGGACGACAGGGGGCTCGTGAACACTGAAGCTTTCTTT

J: TRBJ2-7
D: TRBD1
V: TRBV18
size: -
CDR3: CASSPPGTGVLYEQYF
DNA: TGTGCCAGCTCACCACCGGGGACAGGGGTGCTCTACGAGCAGTACTTC

J: TRBJ1-4
D: TRBD1
V: TRBV6-6
size: -
CDR3: CASRQTGVDEKLFF
DNA: TGTGCCAGCAGACAGACAGGGGTTGATGAAAAACTGTTTTTT

J: TRBJ1-2
D: -
V: TRBV30
size: -
CDR3: CAWSRGARGYGYTF
DNA: TGTGCCTGGAGTAGGGGGGCCCGGGGGTATGGCTACACCTTC